This passage covers 14 T cell receptor beta chains from one sample sequenced in a study of early T cells in non-severe SARS-CoV-2 infection. TCRdb reanalysed the 5' RACE reads using MiXCR and keeps one entry per CDR3 protein. The sample holds tens of thousands of distinct CDR3 sequences, under 15% seen once. The sample was whole blood. The receptors derive from an adult who was a healthcare worker with PCR-confirmed SARS-CoV-2 infection or an uninfected control (not recorded which).

This clonotype was counted between two and nine times. The V and J genes are TRBV20-1 and TRBJ2-7; TRBD1 matches at 7 bases. V lost 2 bases and J lost 4; bases outside the gene matches: 5. The CDR3 consists of 13 residues. Per germline, CDR1 DFQATT and CDR2 SNEGSKA (reference sequence). The CDR3 region is CSARPGQLYEQYF. The DNA of the CDR3 is TGCAGTGCTAGACCGGGACAGCTTTACGAGCAGTACTTC.

There are a few counts of this clonotype. The chain employs TRBV29-1 and TRBJ2-7; 8 bases map to TRBD2. J was trimmed by 6 bases and V by 5 bases; bases with no gene match: 3. Per germline, CDR1 SQVTM and CDR2 ANQGSEA. The CDR3 covers 11 residues. CDR3 in amino acids: CSVSGGSEQYF. DNA for the CDR3: TGCAGCGTTAGCGGGGGATCCGAGCAGTACTTC.

In this sample, this clonotype turned up a few times. The rearrangement joins TRBV9 to TRBJ2-3, with TRBD2 as a possible D gene (6 bases). V gave up 7 bases and J gave up 0 bases, with 12 bases separating them. This CDR3 is 14 amino acids long. In germline, CDR1 is SGDLS, CDR2 YYNGEE. The CDR3 nucleotides read TGTGCCAGCGCAGGGCGGGAAAGCACAGATACGCAGTATTTT. This translates into CASAGRESTDTQYF. The complete variable domain, with remaining parts taken from reference TRBV9 and TRBJ2-3, reads DSGVTQTPKHLITATGQRVTLRCSPRSGDLSVYWYQQSLDQGLQFLIQYYNGEERAKGNILERFSAQQFPDLHSELNLSSLELGDSALYFCASAGRESTDTQYFGPGTRLTVL.

The chain links TRBV9 to TRBJ2-1, with 10 bases fitting TRBD2. Germline V CDR1 and CDR2: SGDLS, YYNGEE. The CDR3 is 14 residues long. V was clipped by 7 bases and J by 8 bases; unmatched bases: 9. Here the CDR3 DNA reads TGTGCCAGCGGCGCAGCGGGAGGGCCGGATGAGCAGTTCTTC. Protein sequence: CASGAAGGPDEQFF.

This chain uses TRBV25-1 with TRBJ1-1, with 7 bases lining up with TRBD1. This CDR3 has 15 amino acids. J was trimmed by 3 bases and V by 4 bases; bases with no gene match: 8. Germline assignment: CDR1 MGHDK and CDR2 SYGVNS. The CDR3 here is CASSGTGTADTEAFF. The CDR3 bases are TGTGCCAGCAGTGGGACCGGGACAGCCGACACTGAAGCTTTCTTT.

In this sample, this clonotype turned up many times. V gene TRBV28 combines with J gene TRBJ2-4; tentatively, D is TRBD1 or TRBD2 (5 bases each). V shed 6 bases and J shed 5 bases, with 14 bases lying between them. The CDR3 has 14 amino acids. Germline V gene lookup returns CDR1 MDHEN and CDR2 SYDVKM. CDR3 sequence reads: CASSPLGVENIQYF. The CDR3 nucleotides read TGTGCCAGCAGCCCACTGGGGGTCGAAAACATTCAGTACTTC.

The sample holds a few counts of this clonotype. The rearrangement links TRBV7-6 to TRBJ2-1; TRBD1 is a possible D gene (6 bases). Germline CDR1 reads SGHVS; CDR2 reads FNYEAQ. This CDR3 is 16 amino acids long. Trimming took off 1 base at V and 8 bases at J, with 18 bases between the two ends. CDR3 in DNA: TGTGCCAGCAGCTTAGGGACAGTCGCGAGGATCGATGAGCAGTTCTTC. Its translation: CASSLGTVARIDEQFF.

This clonotype was detected many times. The chain joins TRBV24-1 to TRBJ2-1, with no clear D. This CDR3 is 13 amino acids long. With 8 bases removed from V and 0 bases from J, the gap between germline ends came to 7 bases. CDR1 KGHDR and CDR2 SFDVKD come from the germline V gene. The CDR3 spells CATTPSSYNEQFF. The DNA for the CDR3 is TGTGCCACCACTCCGAGCTCCTACAATGAGCAGTTCTTC.

The gene calls are TRBV3-1 and TRBJ1-2; no clear D. This CDR3 is built from 12 residues. V dropped 1 base and J dropped 10 bases, with 10 bases sitting between them. Germline values: CDR1 LGHDT, CDR2 YNNKEL (reference sequence). The DNA of the CDR3 is TGTGCCAGCAGCCAAGGGACCCCCTCCTACACCTTC. Residues: CASSQGTPSYTF.

CDR3 loop: CASRRTQIGTDTQYF. In nucleotides, the CDR3 is TGTGCCAGCAGACGGACCCAGATTGGCACAGATACGCAGTATTTT. This chain connects TRBV7-2 to TRBJ2-3; D is unclear. The CDR3 loop spans 15 amino acids. Germline CDR1 SGHTA, CDR2 FQGNSA. V was clipped by 6 bases and J by 1 base, with 14 bases between them.

This clonotype has ten or more counts. The V call is TRBV29-1, the J call TRBJ2-1; D ambiguous. Trimming left V 4 bases short and J 8 bases short, with 12 bases between. This CDR3 contains 12 residues. Germline loops: CDR1 SQVTM, CDR2 ANQGSEA. The CDR3 reads CSVVGSYDEQFF. CDR3 nucleotides: TGCAGCGTTGTCGGGTCGTATGATGAGCAGTTCTTC.

The chain has TRBV30 and TRBJ1-5, with TRBD1 as a possible D gene (6 bases). The CDR3 consists of 14 residues. Germline V gives CDR1 GTSNPN, CDR2 SVGIG (reference sequence). Trimming stripped 2 bases from V and 3 bases from J, with 11 bases between. This CDR3 reads CAWSLGHLNQPQHF. The CDR3 DNA sequence: TGTGCCTGGAGTCTGGGACACCTCAATCAGCCCCAGCATTTT.

This clonotype was observed a few times. This chain uses TRBV7-9 with TRBJ2-1; no clear D gene. From germline, CDR1 is SEHNR and CDR2 FQNEAQ (reference sequence). V lost 4 bases to trimming and J lost 4 bases, with 17 bases between them. The CDR3 consists of 16 residues. As DNA, the CDR3 is TGTGCCAGCAGCTCATCTCGACATAGAGCTTACAATGAGCAGTTCTTC. It is translated as CASSSSRHRAYNEQFF.

This clonotype was detected many times. The V gene is TRBV27, the J gene TRBJ2-1, with D unresolved. V lost 3 bases and J lost 0, with 9 bases in between. CDR1 and CDR2 (germline): MNHEY, SMNVEV (reference sequence). This CDR3 has 15 amino acids. The CDR3 here is CASSFLAHSYNEQFF. CDR3 coding DNA: TGTGCCAGCAGTTTTTTGGCACACTCCTACAATGAGCAGTTCTTC.